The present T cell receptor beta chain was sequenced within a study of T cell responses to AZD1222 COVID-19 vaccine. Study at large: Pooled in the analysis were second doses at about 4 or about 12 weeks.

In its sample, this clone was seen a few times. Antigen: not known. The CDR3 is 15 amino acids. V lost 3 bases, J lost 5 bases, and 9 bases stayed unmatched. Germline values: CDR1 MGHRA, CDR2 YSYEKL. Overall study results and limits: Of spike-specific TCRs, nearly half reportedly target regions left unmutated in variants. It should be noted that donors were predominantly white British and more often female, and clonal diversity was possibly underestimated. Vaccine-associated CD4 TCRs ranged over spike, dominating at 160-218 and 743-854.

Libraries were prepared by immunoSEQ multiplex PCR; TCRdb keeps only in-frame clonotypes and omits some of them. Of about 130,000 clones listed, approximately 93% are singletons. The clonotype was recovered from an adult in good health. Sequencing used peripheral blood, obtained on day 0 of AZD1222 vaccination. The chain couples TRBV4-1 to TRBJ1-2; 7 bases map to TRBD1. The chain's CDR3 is CASSQEGQSDYGYTF. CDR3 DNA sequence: TGCGCCAGCAGCCAGGAGGGACAGTCCGATTATGGCTACACCTTC.